The clone carrying this T cell receptor (beta chain) has a count of ten or more. The sample originates from a study of T-cell reconstitution after alpha-beta-depleted transplantation in children. CDR3 length equals 11 residues. V shed 6 bases and J shed 3 bases, with 7 bases lying between them. Germline CDR1 SGHRS, CDR2 YFSETQ. The TCRbeta library was prepared with unique molecular identifiers. TCRdb re-analysed the PCR reads in MiXCR, keeping a single row per CDR3 protein. The table shows about 610,000 distinct CDR3 sequences, with about 10% occurring only once. The input for sequencing was PBMCs from the stem cell graft donor, taken from the stem cell graft. The chain carries TRBV5-1 and TRBJ2-7; no clear D. The TCR sequence derives from a human donor who donated a stem cell graft to a child with acute myeloid leukemia. CDR3 residues: CASKDGYEQYF. CDR3 in DNA: TGCGCCAGCAAAGACGGCTACGAGCAGTACTTC.